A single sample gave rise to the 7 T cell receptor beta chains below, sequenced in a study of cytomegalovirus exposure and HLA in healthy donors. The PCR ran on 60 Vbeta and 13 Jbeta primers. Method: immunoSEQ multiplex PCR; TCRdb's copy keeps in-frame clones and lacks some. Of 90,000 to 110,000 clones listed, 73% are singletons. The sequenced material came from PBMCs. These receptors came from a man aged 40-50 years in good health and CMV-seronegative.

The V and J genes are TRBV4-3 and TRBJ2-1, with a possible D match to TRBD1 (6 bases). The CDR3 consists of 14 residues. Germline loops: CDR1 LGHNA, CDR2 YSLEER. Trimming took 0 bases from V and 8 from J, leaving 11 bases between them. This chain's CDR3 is CASSQDRTGHEQFF. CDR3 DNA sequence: TGCGCCAGCAGCCAAGATAGAACAGGGCATGAGCAGTTCTTC.

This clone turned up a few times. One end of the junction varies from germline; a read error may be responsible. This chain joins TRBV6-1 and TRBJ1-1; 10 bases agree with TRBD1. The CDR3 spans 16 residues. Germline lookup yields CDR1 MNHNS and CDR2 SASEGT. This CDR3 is CASREDDRGRITEAFF. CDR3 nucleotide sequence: TGTGCCAGCAGAGAAGATGACAGGGGGCGCATCACTGAAGCTTTCTTT.

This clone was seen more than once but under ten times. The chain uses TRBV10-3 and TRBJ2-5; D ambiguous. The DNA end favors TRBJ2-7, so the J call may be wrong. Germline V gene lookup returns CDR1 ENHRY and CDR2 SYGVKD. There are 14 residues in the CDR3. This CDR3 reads CAISTVPSSYEQYF. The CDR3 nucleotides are TGTGCCATCAGTACAGTTCCTAGCTCCTACGAGCAGTACTTC.

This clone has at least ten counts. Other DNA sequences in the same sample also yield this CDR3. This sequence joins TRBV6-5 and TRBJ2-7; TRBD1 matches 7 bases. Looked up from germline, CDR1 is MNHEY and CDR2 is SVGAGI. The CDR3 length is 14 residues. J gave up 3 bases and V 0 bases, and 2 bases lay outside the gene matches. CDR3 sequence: CASSYSPGGYEQYF. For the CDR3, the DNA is TGTGCCAGCAGTTACTCGCCAGGGGGCTACGAGCAGTACTTC.

The CDR3 nucleotides are TGTGCCAGCAGCCTAATCAGCGAAGCGGGCAATGAGCAGTTCTTC. Translation: CASSLISEAGNEQFF. V is TRBV7-3 and J is TRBJ2-1, with a weak D call TRBD2 (6 bases). CDR1 is SGHTA, CDR2 FQGTGA, per germline. The CDR3 length is 15 residues. V gave up 5 bases and J gave up 6 bases, with 17 bases separating them.

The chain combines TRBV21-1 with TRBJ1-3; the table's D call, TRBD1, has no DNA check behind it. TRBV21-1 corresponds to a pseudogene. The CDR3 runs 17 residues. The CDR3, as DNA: TGTGCCAGCAGCACACGAAACGTGGTCAGCTCTGGAAACACCATATATTTT. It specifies CASSTRNVVSSGNTIYF.

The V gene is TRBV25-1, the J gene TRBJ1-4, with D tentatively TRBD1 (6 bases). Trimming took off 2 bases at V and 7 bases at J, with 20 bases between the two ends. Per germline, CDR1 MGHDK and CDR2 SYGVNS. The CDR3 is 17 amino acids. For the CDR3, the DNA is TGTGCCAGCAGTGAAGAGGTGGCGCGGGGGGGCAGTGAAAAACTGTTTTTT. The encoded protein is CASSEEVARGGSEKLFF. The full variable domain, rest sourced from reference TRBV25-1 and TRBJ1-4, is EADIYQTPRYLVIGTGKKITLECSQTMGHDKMYWYQQDPGMELHLIHYSYGVNSTEKGDLSSESTVSRIRTEHFPLTLESARPSHTSQYLCASSEEVARGGSEKLFFGSGTQLSVL.